This T cell receptor (beta chain) was obtained from a study of beta chain features in type 1 diabetes. Staining for CD45RO/CCR7/CD25/CD127/CD95/CD27 allowed sorting of CD4+ naive, central memory, regulatory and stem cell-like memory cells. Sorting produced populations that all topped 95% purity. Every bit of the isolated RNA underwent reverse transcription, so sequencing read expressed TCRB transcripts. Using immunoSEQ multiplex PCR, the repertoire was profiled, and TCRdb retains in-frame clones only, with some absent. Here the sample spans under 800,000 clones, 15% being singletons. This clone was detected only a few times. Its cognate antigen is unknown. Study-level results: Naive, central memory and Treg TCRB repertoires seemed to resemble each other more closely in patients than they did in healthy donors.

V dropped 0 bases and J dropped 2 bases, with 8 bases sitting between them. This CDR3 is built from 15 residues. Germline V gene sequence: CDR1 SGHVS, CDR2 FQNEAQ. Sequenced input: naive CD4+ T cells from blood. This clonotype was sampled from a man younger than 30 in good health. V usage is TRBV7-8 and J usage is TRBJ2-1; D is ambiguous. In DNA, the CDR3 is TGTGCCAGCAGCTTAGCGCGTACTGCCTACAATGAGCAGTTCTTC. It encodes CASSLARTAYNEQFF. The full variable domain, with the rest looked up from reference TRBV7-8 and TRBJ2-1, is GAGVSQSPRYKVAKRGQDVALRCDPISGHVSLFWYQQALGQGPEFLTYFQNEAQLDKSGLPSDRFFAERPEGSVSTLKIQRTQQEDSAVYLCASSLARTAYNEQFFGPGTRLTVL.